This note documents a single T cell receptor beta chain sequence. Its antigen is unknown. Per the germline V gene, CDR1 is MNHEY and CDR2 is SMNVEV (reference sequence). After removal of 3 bases from V and 4 bases from J, the junction contained 9 bases not matched to a gene. The CDR3 has 15 amino acids. This sample stems from a study of graft-versus-host responses after intestinal transplantation. General study findings and limits: Recipient bone marrow held GvH clones, some seen earlier in ileum or blood.

Sequencing was performed with immunoSEQ multiplex PCR; in TCRdb, only in-frame clones are kept and a portion is missing. The sample records some 100,000 clones, 85% to 95% being singletons. The specimen was unstimulated CD8+ T cells sorted from spleen or lymph node cells, collected before transplant. The rearrangement uses TRBV27 and TRBJ2-7; 7 nucleotides line up with TRBD2. This receptor was obtained from a human donor who was the organ donor for an intestinal transplant. CDR3 protein: CASSFSAGAGYEQYF. The CDR3 nucleotides read TGTGCCAGCAGTTTTAGCGCGGGAGCTGGTTACGAGCAGTACTTC.